These T cell receptor beta chains were read from a single sample in a study of control samples from healthy donors and cancer patients. Method: immunoSEQ multiplex PCR; TCRdb's copy keeps in-frame clones and lacks some. The data hold 120,000 or so clones, with 80% to 90% observed a single time. Specimen: blood. The receptors stem from a man in his forties or fifties in good health. The CDR3 runs from the conserved cysteine through the conserved F or W. Each record gives: J gene, V gene, clone size, D gene, CDR3 protein, CDR3 DNA. The D gene is left open where the match is weak. Not every row has a clone size; where given, it reads once, few, many or a size class.

J gene: TRBJ1-4
V gene: TRBV7-3
clone size: NA
D gene: NA
CDR3 protein: CASSSTPGGACRKTVF
CDR3 DNA: TGTGCCAGCAGCTCAACCCCGGGGGGAGCCTGTAGAAAAACTGTTTTT

J gene: TRBJ1-2
V gene: TRBV2
clone size: NA
D gene: NA
CDR3 protein: CASSSQGGGLYGYTF
CDR3 DNA: TGTGCCAGCAGTTCCCAGGGAGGAGGACTCTATGGCTACACCTTC

J gene: TRBJ1-5
V gene: TRBV7-9
clone size: few
D gene: TRBD1
CDR3 protein: CASSSQQGRSNQPQHF
CDR3 DNA: TGTGCCAGCAGCTCTCAACAGGGGAGAAGCAATCAGCCCCAGCATTTT

J gene: TRBJ1-1
V gene: TRBV3-1/TRBV3-2
clone size: NA
D gene: NA
CDR3 protein: CASSLSLRGANTEAFF
CDR3 DNA: TGTGCCAGCAGCCTGTCACTTCGCGGTGCGAACACTGAAGCTTTCTTT

J gene: TRBJ2-1
V gene: TRBV7-2
clone size: few
D gene: TRBD2
CDR3 protein: CASSFSVLAGDFNEQFF
CDR3 DNA: TGTGCCAGCAGCTTTTCGGTACTAGCGGGGGATTTCAATGAGCAGTTCTTC

J gene: TRBJ2-2
V gene: TRBV27
clone size: NA
D gene: NA
CDR3 protein: CASSHSTGELFF
CDR3 DNA: TGTGCCAGCAGTCACAGCACCGGGGAGCTGTTTTTT

J gene: TRBJ1-2
V gene: TRBV6-1
clone size: few
D gene: NA
CDR3 protein: CASSEVSGSGRYTF
CDR3 DNA: TGTGCCAGCAGTGAAGTGTCCGGGTCTGGCCGCTACACCTTC

J gene: TRBJ2-1
V gene: TRBV6-4
clone size: NA
D gene: NA
CDR3 protein: CATQGVAGPFNEQFF
CDR3 DNA: TGTGCCACCCAGGGGGTAGCGGGCCCTTTCAATGAGCAGTTCTTC

J gene: TRBJ2-1
V gene: TRBV5-1
clone size: NA
D gene: NA
CDR3 protein: CASNRDYNEQFF
CDR3 DNA: TGCGCCAGCAATCGTGACTACAATGAGCAGTTCTTC

J gene: TRBJ2-7
V gene: TRBV14
clone size: NA
D gene: NA
CDR3 protein: CASSPVAAQYF
CDR3 DNA: TGTGCCAGCAGCCCGGTCGCTGCGCAGTACTTC

J gene: TRBJ2-7
V gene: TRBV4-1
clone size: NA
D gene: TRBD2
CDR3 protein: CASSQDWARAGGALYEQYF
CDR3 DNA: TGCGCCAGCAGCCAAGATTGGGCCCGAGCGGGGGGGGCCTTATACGAGCAGTACTTC

J gene: TRBJ1-2
V gene: TRBV2
clone size: NA
D gene: NA
CDR3 protein: CASSVISYGYTF
CDR3 DNA: TGTGCCAGCAGTGTTATCAGTTATGGCTACACCTTC

J gene: TRBJ1-1
V gene: TRBV6-4
clone size: few
D gene: NA
CDR3 protein: CASSDSGNTEAFF
CDR3 DNA: TGTGCCAGCAGTGACTCAGGGAACACTGAAGCTTTCTTT

J gene: TRBJ1-3
V gene: TRBV7-8
clone size: NA
D gene: NA
CDR3 protein: CASSLVGRTSSGNTIYF
CDR3 DNA: TGTGCCAGCAGCTTAGTTGGGAGAACTAGCTCTGGAAACACCATATATTTT

J gene: TRBJ2-3
V gene: TRBV10-3
clone size: NA
D gene: NA
CDR3 protein: CAISGHASARATDTQYF
CDR3 DNA: TGTGCCATCAGTGGACACGCTAGCGCCCGGGCCACAGATACGCAGTATTTT

J gene: TRBJ2-2
V gene: TRBV21-1
clone size: once
D gene: NA
CDR3 protein: CASSKEGHTGELFF
CDR3 DNA: TGTGCCAGCAGCAAAGAAGGTCACACCGGGGAGCTGTTTTTT

J gene: TRBJ1-1
V gene: TRBV6-5
clone size: NA
D gene: NA
CDR3 protein: CASSYSTLGFTEAFF
CDR3 DNA: TGTGCCAGCAGTTACTCGACCCTGGGGTTCACTGAAGCTTTCTTT

J gene: TRBJ1-6
V gene: TRBV7-9
clone size: NA
D gene: NA
CDR3 protein: CASSALNTDNSPLHF
CDR3 DNA: TGTGCCAGCAGCGCCCTAAATACGGATAATTCACCCCTCCACTTT

J gene: TRBJ2-1
V gene: TRBV7-6
clone size: NA
D gene: NA
CDR3 protein: CASSLVNNEQFF
CDR3 DNA: TGTGCCAGCAGCTTAGTCAACAATGAGCAGTTCTTC

J gene: TRBJ2-1
V gene: TRBV9
clone size: NA
D gene: NA
CDR3 protein: CASSHVNNEQFF
CDR3 DNA: TGTGCCAGCAGCCACGTGAACAATGAGCAGTTCTTC

J gene: TRBJ1-4
V gene: TRBV2
clone size: NA
D gene: TRBD1
CDR3 protein: CASRGTGVINEKLFF
CDR3 DNA: TGTGCCAGCAGGGGAACAGGGGTCATTAATGAAAAACTGTTTTTT

J gene: TRBJ2-5
V gene: TRBV27
clone size: NA
D gene: NA
CDR3 protein: CASSLGSQETQYF
CDR3 DNA: TGTGCCAGCAGTTTGGGCAGCCAAGAGACCCAGTACTTC

J gene: TRBJ2-5
V gene: TRBV7-2
clone size: few
D gene: TRBD2
CDR3 protein: CASSLGTKETQYF
CDR3 DNA: TGTGCCAGCAGCCTGGGGACTAAAGAGACCCAGTACTTC

J gene: TRBJ1-4
V gene: TRBV12-3/TRBV12-4
clone size: NA
D gene: NA
CDR3 protein: CASSWMGGRLFF
CDR3 DNA: TGTGCCAGCTCTTGGATGGGGGGCCGTTTGTTTTTT

J gene: TRBJ1-1
V gene: TRBV7-9
clone size: NA
D gene: NA
CDR3 protein: CASRGGQNTEAFF
CDR3 DNA: TGTGCCAGCAGGGGGGGACAGAACACTGAAGCTTTCTTT

J gene: TRBJ2-3
V gene: TRBV6-6
clone size: NA
D gene: NA
CDR3 protein: CASTLQNGDTQYF
CDR3 DNA: TGTGCCAGCACCTTACAAAACGGGGATACGCAGTATTTT

J gene: TRBJ1-1
V gene: TRBV6-2/TRBV6-3
clone size: NA
D gene: TRBD1
CDR3 protein: CASSYSLRGQTRMNTEAFF
CDR3 DNA: TGTGCCAGCAGTTACTCGTTAAGGGGGCAGACCCGAATGAACACTGAAGCTTTCTTT

J gene: TRBJ1-4
V gene: TRBV9
clone size: NA
D gene: NA
CDR3 protein: CASNHGRGDEKLFF
CDR3 DNA: TGTGCCAGCAACCACGGACGGGGTGATGAAAAACTGTTTTTT

J gene: TRBJ2-1
V gene: TRBV7-8
clone size: NA
D gene: NA
CDR3 protein: CASSLGVYKGSEQFF
CDR3 DNA: TGTGCCAGCAGCTTGGGGGTTTACAAGGGGTCGGAGCAGTTCTTC

J gene: TRBJ2-7
V gene: TRBV29-1
clone size: NA
D gene: TRBD1
CDR3 protein: CSVRPGTGLHEQYF
CDR3 DNA: TGCAGCGTCCGGCCCGGGACAGGGTTACACGAGCAGTACTTC

J gene: TRBJ1-2
V gene: TRBV11-3
clone size: once
D gene: NA
CDR3 protein: CASSLTGIYGYTF
CDR3 DNA: TGTGCCAGCAGCTTAACGGGGATCTATGGCTACACCTTC

J gene: TRBJ1-1
V gene: TRBV25-1
clone size: NA
D gene: TRBD1
CDR3 protein: CASNRAGGNTEAFF
CDR3 DNA: TGTGCCAGCAATCGGGCAGGGGGGAACACTGAAGCTTTCTTT

J gene: TRBJ1-5
V gene: TRBV7-2
clone size: NA
D gene: NA
CDR3 protein: CASSPQGSNQPQHF
CDR3 DNA: TGTGCCAGCAGCCCGCAGGGTAGCAATCAGCCCCAGCATTTT